This TCR beta chain derives from a study of monozygotic twins with inflammatory bowel disease (dated by TCRdb to about 2019). About the investigation overall: A total of about 28 monozygotic twin pairs were included in the full study, comprising nine German pairs (four IBD-concordant, five IBD-discordant) and 19 IBD-discordant Danish pairs. The search for disease-associated traits relied mainly on comparing IBD patients with their genetically identical healthy co-twins within discordant pairs. Each individual had, on average, about 151 000 unique TCRalpha sequences and 181 000 unique TCRbeta sequences available for analysis.

The library came from 5' RACE. The input for every TCR library was roughly 4,000 ng of total RNA. For each sample, cDNA synthesis was carried out in eight separate reactions using SMARTScribe reverse transcriptase. During cDNA synthesis, unique molecular identifiers containing a 6-nucleotide sample barcode were introduced by template switching. Two nested PCRs of about 17 and 10 cycles amplified the TCRalpha and TCRbeta cDNA, and bead purification followed each PCR. Before amplification, the cDNA was treated with uracil DNA-glycosylase and purified using the QIAquick PCR purification kit. The second PCR added Illumina TruSeq-compatible adapters along with sample-specific barcodes. TapeStation and Qubit were used to check library quality and concentration, and 4 to 6.5 ng of each library went into the pool. Pooled libraries were sequenced on an Illumina HiSeq2500 single-index Rapid Run with 2 x 100 bp reads and custom sequencing primers. Turning to the authors' computational methods: MiGEC version 1.2.6 was used for UMI-based consensus assembly, which corrected PCR and sequencing errors. V(D)J alignment, clonotype assembly and CDR3 extraction were performed with MiXCR version 2.1.1. Gene usage, clonotype sharing and MAIT/NKT TCR abundance were normalised by analysing the top 1000, 10 000 and 20 000 clonotypes per sample. After downsampling to 27 000 UMIs, diversity was calculated as the inverse Simpson index using the vegan R package. Paired Mann-Whitney U tests on discordant twin pairs were used, with Benjamini-Hochberg multiple-testing correction. TCRdb reprocessed the reads; each CDR3 protein sequence makes one entry, and DNA is unavailable. These V and J calls are TCRdb output, not the study's own analysis. The table for this sample shows about 210,000 distinct CDR3 sequences. Approximately 1.5% of the sample comes from the top ten.

Based on the germline V gene (reference sequence), the CDR1 and CDR2 sequences are DFQATT and SNEGSKA. The CDR3 has 18 amino acids, counting the end cysteine and phenylalanine. Only the protein is on record. A roughly 2.7 ml peripheral blood sample was drawn into PAXgene tubes per donor and stored at -80°C. Total RNA was isolated from whole blood with the PAXgene blood miRNA kit on an automated QIAcube, without T cell sorting. Peripheral blood from monozygotic twin pairs, either concordant or discordant for inflammatory bowel disease, underwent deep TCRalpha and TCRbeta repertoire profiling that used unique molecular barcoding. Smoking habits were recorded for all twin pairs, and individuals were classified as current, former or never smokers. What the research found in general, with its limitations: Repertoire similarity did not differ between concordant and discordant twins, which could be due to limited statistical power. Measured by the inverse Simpson index, TCRbeta repertoire diversity was lower in IBD patients than in their healthy co-twins. Fewer clonotypes were shared with other individuals by IBD patients than by healthy twins, most markedly in patients showing signs of disease activity. Background noise and inter-individual variability may have been introduced into the repertoires by the differing immunosuppressive treatments among patients. No single strong signal or clonotype linked to IBD turned up in the results, so the idea that one exists was not supported. Distinction between different T cell subtypes could not be achieved in the analysis.

About this clonotype itself: Its antigen has not been determined.

The sequence links TRBV20-1 to TRBJ2-3; lacking DNA, the TRBD2 call made by TCRdb goes unchecked. The origin of this receptor is a human donor with ulcerative colitis or Crohn's disease, or a healthy co-twin of an affected twin (not recorded which). The sequenced sample consisted of blood. CDR3 region: CSARDDDSGGARTYTQYF.